The 24 T cell receptor beta chains below all came from one sample that was sequenced in a study of shared clonotypes between healthy human individuals. The method was immunoSEQ multiplex PCR; TCRdb's version includes in-frame clones alone and lacks a portion of them. The sample contains roughly 2.2 million clones, 92% of which appear only once. Source material: naive CD4+ T cells from PBMCs. As for subset: CD45RA+ positively selected. These receptors all come from a man younger than 35 in good health. Some clones in this sample may be carry-over from other donors' samples.

The chain uses TRBV6-5 and TRBJ2-7, with 12 nucleotides matching TRBD1. CDR3 length: 15 residues. From germline, CDR1 is MNHEY and CDR2 SVGAGI. With V trimmed by 6 bases and J by 6 bases, 9 bases remained unmatched. CDR3 region: CASSRSGQGASEQYF. CDR3 DNA sequence: TGTGCCAGCAGCCGTTCGGGACAGGGGGCATCCGAGCAGTACTTC.

This rearrangement joins TRBV28 to TRBJ1-1, with 8 bases identical to TRBD1. Germline CDR1 and CDR2: MDHEN and SYDVKM. The CDR3 is 15 residues long. The V and J ends lost 11 bases and 0 bases, in that order; junction bases with no gene match: 11. CDR3 region: CAVGRGTGLNTEAFF. DNA for the CDR3: TGTGCCGTTGGACGGGGGACAGGTTTGAACACTGAAGCTTTCTTT.

The gene calls are TRBV7-9 and TRBJ1-2; D not resolved. Per the germline V gene, CDR1 is SEHNR and CDR2 is FQNEAQ (reference sequence). V lost 1 base, J lost 8 bases, and 8 bases lay in between. This CDR3 region has 12 residues. CDR3 loop: CASSLGGEGYTF. The CDR3 DNA reads TGTGCCAGCAGCTTAGGGGGTGAAGGCTACACCTTC.

The table lists this clone with a count of one. This rearrangement joins TRBV28 to TRBJ1-3, with a tentative D call TRBD1 (5 bases). The CDR3 covers 21 residues. Germline lookup yields CDR1 MDHEN and CDR2 SYDVKM. Trimming removed 3 bases from V and 3 bases from J, with 30 bases in between. CDR3 protein: CASSFTGEGSRDRGRGNTIYF. Here the CDR3 DNA reads TGTGCCAGCAGTTTCACCGGCGAGGGCTCCCGGGACCGCGGCCGTGGAAACACCATATATTTT.

The chain combines TRBV5-8 with TRBJ2-1; D remains ambiguous. The CDR3 is 15 residues long. Germline values: CDR1 SGHTS, CDR2 YDEGEE. Trimming pared 4 bases from V and 4 bases from J, leaving 15 bases between. CDR3 protein: CASSPRSLLYNEQFF. The CDR3 region has the DNA TGTGCCAGCAGCCCCAGGTCACTACTATACAATGAGCAGTTCTTC.

The V call is TRBV6-1, the J call TRBJ2-7; D is possibly TRBD1 (6 bases). Deletions cut 2 bases from V and 1 base from J, with 15 bases between. Germline loops: CDR1 MNHNS, CDR2 SASEGT. The CDR3 has 16 amino acids. CDR3 residues: CASSEFVGDTSYEQYF. The CDR3 DNA reads TGTGCCAGCAGTGAATTTGTGGGGGACACGTCCTACGAGCAGTACTTC.

The table lists this clone with a count of one. The chain employs TRBV19 and TRBJ1-2; D call uncertain. The germline V and J ends were trimmed by 6 bases and 2 bases, with 13 bases remaining between them. The CDR3 has 14 amino acids. Germline-derived CDR1 and CDR2 are LNHDA and SQIVND (reference sequence). The CDR3 region has the DNA TGTGCCAGTAGGCTTCCGGGCGTAAACTATGGCTACACCTTC. The encoded protein is CASRLPGVNYGYTF.

This clone has more than one count but fewer than ten. V is TRBV19 and J is TRBJ1-2; D uncertain. The CDR3 is made up of 13 amino acids. Germline V lookup: CDR1 LNHDA, CDR2 SQIVND (reference sequence). Trimming cost V 3 bases and J 7 bases, with 12 bases left between them. The CDR3 sequence is CASSIGRQVGYTF. The CDR3 coding sequence is TGTGCCAGTAGTATTGGGAGGCAAGTTGGCTACACCTTC.

This rearrangement joins TRBV27 to TRBJ2-7, with D unclear. The CDR3 covers 14 residues. CDR1 MNHEY and CDR2 SMNVEV come from the germline V gene (reference sequence). V shed 0 bases and J shed 2 bases, with 8 bases lying between them. The CDR3 reads CASSLSSGTYEQYF. The CDR3 region has the DNA TGTGCCAGCAGTTTATCTTCAGGAACCTACGAGCAGTACTTC.

V is TRBV6-5 and J is TRBJ1-2; no firm D call. Trimming removed 7 bases from V and 0 bases from J, with 15 bases in between. Germline loops: CDR1 MNHEY, CDR2 SVGAGI. The CDR3 has 15 amino acids. The CDR3 sequence is CASKPRPQANYGYTF. The CDR3 nucleotides are TGTGCCAGCAAACCCAGGCCACAAGCTAACTATGGCTACACCTTC.

The genes are TRBV27 and TRBJ2-3, with 7 bases that match TRBD2. CDR1 is MNHEY and CDR2 is SMNVEV in the germline V gene (reference sequence). J gave up 3 bases and V 2 bases, and 8 bases lay outside the gene matches. CDR3 length: 16 amino acids. The CDR3 bases are TGTGCCAGCAGTTTACGGGGGGAGGGTCGGACAGATACGCAGTATTTT. It specifies CASSLRGEGRTDTQYF.

The J gene is TRBJ2-5, the V gene TRBV7-2; no reliable D call. The V end was cut by 5 bases, the J end by 5 bases, with 12 bases between. Germline-derived CDR1 and CDR2 are SGHTA and FQGNSA. The CDR3 contains 13 residues. CDR3 amino acids: CASSPGDSETQYF. In DNA, the CDR3 is TGTGCCAGCAGCCCCGGAGACTCGGAGACCCAGTACTTC.

A note on this clone: The same CDR3 is also encoded by other DNA sequences in this sample. V usage is TRBV18 and J usage is TRBJ2-1; D not resolved. Germline assignment: CDR1 KGHSH and CDR2 LQKENI. The CDR3 is 14 amino acids. Trimming removed 3 bases at V and 1 base at J, with 7 bases between. The CDR3 DNA reads TGTGCCAGCTCACCCTCCGCGTCCTACAATGAGCAGTTCTTC. This encodes CASSPSASYNEQFF.

V and J are TRBV7-6 and TRBJ2-1; TRBD1 aligns across 8 bases. From germline, CDR1 is SGHVS and CDR2 FNYEAQ. V shed 4 bases, J shed 8 bases, and the junction held 10 bases outside the gene matches. The CDR3 loop spans 15 amino acids. CDR3 sequence reads: CASSSQGARAHEQFF. CDR3 coding DNA: TGTGCCAGCAGCTCGCAGGGGGCGCGCGCCCATGAGCAGTTCTTC. Looking up the rest from reference TRBV7-6 and TRBJ2-1 gives the full variable domain: GAGVSQSPRYKVTKRGQDVALRCDPISGHVSLYWYRQALGQGPEFLTYFNYEAQQDKSGLPNDRFSAERPEGSISTLTIQRTEQRDSAMYRCASSSQGARAHEQFFGPGTRLTVL.

The chain uses TRBV5-5 and TRBJ2-4, with D perhaps matching TRBD1 or TRBD2 (7 bases each). Per germline, CDR1 SGHKS and CDR2 YYEKEE (reference sequence). The CDR3 loop spans 16 amino acids. V shed 4 bases and J shed 8 bases, with 22 bases lying between them. As DNA, the CDR3 is TGTGCCAGCAGCCGGAACAGGGGCGGGGGAATGGACATTCAGTACTTC. It specifies CASSRNRGGGMDIQYF. Filled out from reference TRBV5-5 and TRBJ2-4, the complete variable domain reads DAGVTQSPTHLIKTRGQQVTLRCSPISGHKSVSWYQQVLGQGPQFIFQYYEKEERGRGNFPDRFSARQFPNYSSELNVNALLLGDSALYLCASSRNRGGGMDIQYFGAGTRLSVL.

This rearrangement joins TRBV27 to TRBJ2-5, with 7 bases aligning to TRBD1. The germline V gene has CDR1 MNHEY and CDR2 SMNVEV (reference sequence). Trimming at V came to 5 bases and at J to 5 bases, leaving 11 bases not matched to a gene. The length of the CDR3 is 15 residues. The CDR3 DNA is TGTGCCAGCAGTGAATCGGGTAGGGGGCGGGAGACCCAGTACTTC. As protein: CASSESGRGRETQYF.

The rearrangement joins TRBV11-3 to TRBJ2-2; 9 nucleotides match TRBD2. CDR1 SGHNT and CDR2 YENEEA come from the germline V gene. J lost 2 bases, V lost 4 bases, and 8 bases had no gene match. The CDR3 extends over 17 amino acids. This CDR3 reads CASSSFSSGRNTGELFF. DNA of the CDR3: TGTGCCAGCAGCTCTTTCAGTAGCGGGAGAAACACCGGGGAGCTGTTTTTT.

The V gene is TRBV2, the J gene TRBJ2-1, with D unclear. V lost 5 bases and J 3 bases, leaving 14 bases between the germline ends. CDR1 and CDR2 from the germline V gene are SNHLY and FYNNEI. The CDR3 sequence is 15 residues long. This chain's CDR3 is CASSRTADSYNEQFF. CDR3 nucleotide sequence: TGTGCCAGCAGTCGGACGGCGGATAGCTACAATGAGCAGTTCTTC.

The chain links TRBV19 to TRBJ1-2; possible D gene TRBD1, 6 bases. This CDR3 has 15 residues. In germline, CDR1 is LNHDA, CDR2 SQIVND (reference sequence). Trimming took 3 bases from V and 4 from J, leaving 15 bases between them. The CDR3 DNA reads as TGTGCCAGTAGTATCGGAAGGGGGGCGGGCTATGGCTACACCTTC. Amino acids: CASSIGRGAGYGYTF. Supplemented by reference TRBV19 and TRBJ1-2, the full variable domain reads DGGITQSPKYLFRKEGQNVTLSCEQNLNHDAMYWYRQDPGQGLRLIYYSQIVNDFQKGDIAEGYSVSREKKESFPLTVTSAQKNPTAFYLCASSIGRGAGYGYTFGSGTRLTVV.

The chain uses TRBV29-1 and TRBJ2-3; 12 nucleotides match TRBD2. Trimming took 3 bases from V and 3 from J; bases not matched to a gene: 7. CDR1 is SQVTM and CDR2 is ANQGSEA in the germline V gene. This CDR3 has 16 residues. The CDR3 DNA sequence: TGCAGCGTTGATGTACTAGCGGGAGGAGGGACAGATACGCAGTATTTT. Translated, it gives CSVDVLAGGGTDTQYF.

The chain combines TRBV4-1 with TRBJ2-3; D gene ambiguous. V lost 7 bases and J 0 bases, leaving 20 bases between the germline ends. From germline, CDR1 is MGHRA and CDR2 YSYEKL. CDR3 length equals 17 residues. The CDR3, as DNA: TGCGCCAGCACCAGAGAGGTCCGGTACACTAGCACAGATACGCAGTATTTT. Encoded protein: CASTREVRYTSTDTQYF.

This clone was seen a single time. V and J are TRBV5-6 and TRBJ1-1; 7 bases agree with TRBD1. Looked up from germline, CDR1 is SGHDT and CDR2 is YYEEEE. Trimming took 2 bases from V and 11 from J; bases not matched to a gene: 6. The CDR3 length is 12 residues. CDR3 DNA sequence: TGTGCCAGCAGCTTTGGACAGGCGAGGGCTTTCTTT. Translated, it gives CASSFGQARAFF.

This clone was detected only once. V and J are TRBV7-9 and TRBJ2-1; 15 positions match TRBD2. Trimming at V came to 7 bases and at J to 0 bases, leaving 7 bases not matched to a gene. There are 18 residues in the CDR3. Looked up from germline, CDR1 is SEHNR and CDR2 is FQNEAQ (reference sequence). CDR3 loop: CASTPGLAGGSSYNEQFF. In nucleotides, the CDR3 is TGTGCCAGCACCCCGGGACTAGCGGGAGGAAGCTCCTACAATGAGCAGTTCTTC.

The chain is built from TRBV4-1 and TRBJ1-6, with D possibly being TRBD1 (6 bases). The CDR3 consists of 16 residues. The V gene lost 1 base and the J gene lost 9 bases, with 16 bases spanning the gap. CDR1 is MGHRA and CDR2 is YSYEKL in the germline V gene. As DNA, the CDR3 is TGCGCCAGCAGCCAAGGGGACGGTTTAGGGGGTTCACCCCTCCACTTT. It is translated as CASSQGDGLGGSPLHF.